The 22 T cell receptor beta chains below were found in one sample sequenced in a study of blood T cell repertoires in COVID-19. Clones were read by immunoSEQ multiplex PCR, and TCRdb kept only the in-frame ones, dropping some. The table records some 96,000 clones, around four fifths of them present only once. Input material: peripheral blood. The receptors originated from a human donor in a cohort sampled during active COVID-19.

The rearrangement joins TRBV21-1 to TRBJ2-7; the D call in the table, TRBD1, was not verified against the DNA. TRBV21-1 is shown as a pseudogene. There are 20 residues in the CDR3. The CDR3, as DNA: TGTGCCAGCAGCAAAGGGGAGCCGGACATCACGGGACAGGCGGCCTACGAGCAGTACTTC. Encoded protein: CASSKGEPDITGQAAYEQYF.

The rearrangement links TRBV9 to TRBJ1-2; 10 bases map to TRBD1. Germline CDR1 is SGDLS and CDR2 is YYNGEE. This CDR3 is 18 amino acids long. Trimming cost V 6 bases and J 5 bases; bases outside gene matches: 19. The CDR3 DNA reads TGTGCCAGCAACCGAGAGGGGGGGACAGGGGCCCTAGGGTATGGCTACACCTTC. Translation gives CASNREGGTGALGYGYTF.

This clone was recorded only once. The gene calls are TRBV7-2 and TRBJ2-7; 7 nucleotides agree with TRBD2. Looked up from germline, CDR1 is SGHTA and CDR2 is FQGNSA. There are 15 residues in the CDR3. V was clipped by 4 bases and J by 2 bases; unmatched bases: 8. In DNA form, the CDR3 reads TGTGCCAGCAGCTCAAAGGCGGGGGTTACCTACGAGCAGTACTTC. Translated, it gives CASSSKAGVTYEQYF.

This clone has more than one count but fewer than ten. The chain links TRBV9 to TRBJ1-3; weak D call: TRBD1 (6 bases). The CDR3 runs 19 residues. With 4 bases removed from V and 2 bases from J, the gap between germline ends came to 25 bases. From germline, CDR1 is SGDLS and CDR2 YYNGEE. CDR3 region: CASSPDGGGKSPTGNTIYF. CDR3 coding DNA: TGTGCCAGCAGCCCCGATGGTGGGGGCAAGAGCCCCACTGGAAACACCATATATTTT. Drawing the rest from reference TRBV9 and TRBJ1-3, the complete variable domain is DSGVTQTPKHLITATGQRVTLRCSPRSGDLSVYWYQQSLDQGLQFLIQYYNGEERAKGNILERFSAQQFPDLHSELNLSSLELGDSALYFCASSPDGGGKSPTGNTIYFGEGSWLTVV.

CDR3 DNA: TGTGCCAGCTCACCAATTCCAGGGGGCTCGGGCACTGAAGCTTTCTTT. Protein sequence: CASSPIPGGSGTEAFF. This rearrangement joins TRBV18 to TRBJ1-1; 8 nucleotides line up with TRBD1. Germline CDR1 and CDR2: KGHSH and LQKENI. V was clipped by 2 bases and J by 4 bases; unmatched bases: 9. The CDR3 length is 16 residues. Variable domain in full (rest from reference TRBV18 and TRBJ1-1): NAGVMQNPRHLVRRRGQEARLRCSPMKGHSHVYWYRQLPEEGLKFMVYLQKENIIDESGMPKERFSAEFPKEGPSILRIQQVVRGDSAAYFCASSPIPGGSGTEAFFGQGTRLTVV.

On this clone itself: The junction differs from germline at one of its ends, possibly a read error. The J gene is TRBJ2-7, the V gene TRBV2; 10 bases fit TRBD1. The CDR3 has 13 residues. Germline CDR1 reads SNHLY; CDR2 reads FYNNEI. This CDR3 reads CASGEDRGYEQYF. The DNA for the CDR3 is TGTGCCAGCGGTGAGGACAGGGGGTACGAGCAGTACTTC.

The rearrangement joins TRBV19 to TRBJ2-1; D perhaps matches TRBD2 (6 bases). The CDR3 sequence is 14 residues long. CDR1 is LNHDA and CDR2 is SQIVND in the germline V gene (reference sequence). V dropped 3 bases and J dropped 2 bases, with 8 bases sitting between them. The CDR3 spells CASSMRGAYNEQFF. DNA for the CDR3: TGTGCCAGTAGTATGCGGGGCGCCTACAATGAGCAGTTCTTC.

J is TRBJ1-6 and V is TRBV6-5, with D perhaps matching TRBD1 (5 bases). The germline gives CDR1 MNHEY, CDR2 SVGAGI. With 8 bases removed from V and 10 bases from J, the gap between germline ends came to 15 bases. The CDR3 consists of 13 residues. CDR3: CASGREGASPLHF. The CDR3 DNA sequence: TGTGCCAGCGGAAGGGAAGGGGCATCACCCCTCCACTTT.

The J gene is TRBJ2-7, the V gene TRBV5-1, with 8 bases matching TRBD2. The V gene's germline CDR1 is SGHRS and CDR2 YFSETQ. CDR3 length: 14 residues. V trimming: 4 bases; J trimming: 3 bases; junction bases outside the gene matches: 6. For the CDR3, the DNA is TGCGCCAGCAGCCAAAGCGGGGGACTCTACGAGCAGTACTTC. Translation gives CASSQSGGLYEQYF.

This chain connects TRBV5-6 to TRBJ2-2, with 7 bases matching TRBD1. CDR1 and CDR2 (germline): SGHDT, YYEEEE. After removal of 4 bases from V and 5 bases from J, the junction contained 8 bases not matched to a gene. The CDR3 consists of 15 residues. The DNA for the CDR3 is TGTGCCAGCAGCCAGGGGGACAGAAGGACCGGGGAGCTGTTTTTT. It encodes CASSQGDRRTGELFF.

This clone was detected only once. The rearrangement links TRBV7-2 to TRBJ2-3; 9 nucleotides align to TRBD1. The J segment lost 5 bases and the V segment lost 3 bases, leaving 6 bases of the junction unmatched. In germline, CDR1 is SGHTA, CDR2 FQGNSA. The CDR3 sequence is 15 residues long. The CDR3 loop reads CASSFGTGGGDTQYF. CDR3 DNA: TGTGCCAGCAGCTTTGGTACAGGGGGCGGAGATACGCAGTATTTT. Using reference TRBV7-2 and TRBJ2-3 for the parts outside the CDR3, the full variable domain is GAGVSQSPSNKVTEKGKDVELRCDPISGHTALYWYRQSLGQGLEFLIYFQGNSAPDKSGLPSDRFSAERTGGSVSTLTIQRTQQEDSAVYLCASSFGTGGGDTQYFGPGTRLTVL.

This sequence joins TRBV28 and TRBJ1-5, with 8 positions matching TRBD1. Germline loops: CDR1 MDHEN, CDR2 SYDVKM. The V segment lost 7 bases and the J segment 3 bases; nucleotides outside the gene matches: 14. The CDR3 consists of 17 residues. The DNA of the CDR3 is TGTGCCAGCACCACCGGGGGCAGGGGGCTTGACAATCAGCCCCAGCATTTT. As protein: CASTTGGRGLDNQPQHF. Looking up the rest from reference TRBV28 and TRBJ1-5 gives the full variable domain: DVKVTQSSRYLVKRTGEKVFLECVQDMDHENMFWYRQDPGLGLRLIYFSYDVKMKEKGDIPEGYSVSREKKERFSLILESASTNQTSMYLCASTTGGRGLDNQPQHFGDGTRLSIL.

This rearrangement joins TRBV14 to TRBJ2-7; D perhaps matches TRBD2 (6 bases). Trimming took 4 bases from V and 4 from J, leaving 11 bases between them. Germline CDR1 SGHDN, CDR2 FVKESK. The CDR3 sequence is 13 residues long. The CDR3 sequence is CASSLGAGYEQYF. CDR3 coding DNA: TGTGCCAGCAGCCTGGGTGCGGGGTACGAGCAGTACTTC.

This clone appeared a single time. The rearrangement uses TRBV11-3 and TRBJ2-3; TRBD1 matches 9 bases. CDR1 is SGHNT, CDR2 YENEEA, per germline. The CDR3 has 14 amino acids. V dropped 5 bases and J dropped 3; count of bases not matched to a gene: 3. The CDR3 reads CASSVGQGTDTQYF. The CDR3 DNA reads TGTGCCAGCAGCGTGGGACAGGGTACAGATACGCAGTATTTT.

The chain recombines TRBV11-2 with TRBJ1-4, with D uncertain. Germline loops: CDR1 SGHAT, CDR2 FQNNGV. Trimming stripped 5 bases from V and 3 bases from J, with 10 bases between. The length of the CDR3 is 14 residues. CDR3 amino acids: CASSAEGSNEKLFF. The DNA of the CDR3 is TGTGCCAGCAGCGCAGAGGGATCTAATGAAAAACTGTTTTTT.

In the case of this clone: Other nucleotide sequences from this sample produce the same CDR3. The rearrangement uses TRBV4-3 and TRBJ1-6, with D hard to call. The germline V gene encodes CDR1 LGHNA and CDR2 YSLEER. The length of the CDR3 is 14 residues. The V gene lost 0 bases and the J gene lost 9 bases, with 9 bases spanning the gap. The CDR3 reads CASSQEGGGSPLHF. For the CDR3, the DNA is TGCGCCAGCAGCCAAGAAGGAGGCGGTTCACCCCTCCACTTT.

The chain has TRBV28 and TRBJ2-5; weak D call: TRBD1 (6 bases). V was shortened by 5 bases and J by 1 base, with 14 bases between the two germline ends. The germline CDR1 and CDR2 sequences are MDHEN and SYDVKM. The CDR3 spans 15 residues. CDR3 bases: TGTGCCAGCAGTCAAGCCAGGGGTTCCCAAGAGACCCAGTACTTC. As protein: CASSQARGSQETQYF.

The chain recombines TRBV5-1 with TRBJ2-7; TRBD2 matches 9 bases. The V gene end was trimmed by 4 bases and the J gene end by 6 bases; junction bases not matched to a gene: 8. The CDR3 has 14 residues. The germline CDR1 and CDR2 sequences are SGHRS and YFSETQ. CDR3 DNA sequence: TGCGCCAGCAGCGAGGGACTAGCTTCCAGCGAGCAGTACTTC. It encodes CASSEGLASSEQYF.

The chain links TRBV27 to TRBJ2-7, with D perhaps TRBD2 (6 bases). CDR1 and CDR2 (germline): MNHEY, SMNVEV (reference sequence). CDR3 length equals 15 residues. V was shortened by 3 bases and J by 3 bases, with 15 bases between the two germline ends. In nucleotides, the CDR3 is TGTGCCAGCAGTTTGAGCCTAGCGCGAAACTACGAGCAGTACTTC. It specifies CASSLSLARNYEQYF.

This clone has just a few counts. This chain uses TRBV30 with TRBJ1-3; possibly TRBD1 for D (6 bases). Germline values: CDR1 GTSNPN, CDR2 SVGIG (reference sequence). The CDR3 is made up of 12 amino acids. The ends were cut back, 7 bases at V and 2 bases at J, with 9 bases in the middle. CDR3 nucleotide sequence: TGTGCCTCTAACAGGGCTGGAAACACCATATATTTT. Translated: CASNRAGNTIYF.

This clone has more than one count but fewer than ten. The V gene is TRBV3-1 (or the pseudogene TRBV3-2), the J gene TRBJ1-6; a possible D gene is TRBD1 (6 bases). Germline values: CDR1 LGHDT, CDR2 YNNKEL (reference sequence). The V end lost 4 bases, the J end lost 7 bases, and 14 bases lay between the germline ends. The CDR3 totals 15 residues. CDR3 sequence reads: CASSPIGGGNSPLHF. The CDR3 region has the DNA TGTGCCAGCAGCCCAATAGGGGGTGGCAATTCACCCCTCCACTTT.

The V and J genes are TRBV11-3 and TRBJ2-7, with D hard to call. The CDR3 has 15 residues. Per the germline V gene, CDR1 is SGHNT and CDR2 is YENEEA. Trimming cost V 5 bases and J 1 base, with 15 bases left between them. The CDR3, as DNA: TGTGCCAGCAGCCCCGGGTTCATTGGGTCCTACGAGCAGTACTTC. Encoded protein: CASSPGFIGSYEQYF.